The present T cell receptor (beta chain) was sequenced within a study of T cell responses to AZD1222 COVID-19 vaccine. Overall study findings and caveats: Donors skewed white British and female; clonal diversity was possibly underestimated. Spike-specific TCR breadth rose after two AZD1222 doses, and depth rose as well.

Clones were read by immunoSEQ multiplex PCR, and TCRdb kept only the in-frame ones, dropping some. The profile shows about 99,000 clones, approximately 89% of them singletons. In regard to this clone: The antigen remains unidentified.

Germline V gene lookup returns CDR1 MNHEY and CDR2 SVGEGT. Losses at the gene ends were 4 bases for V and 3 bases for J; bases not matched to a gene: 13. The CDR3 has 18 amino acids. The source was peripheral blood, collected 28 days after the second AZD1222 dose. The clonotype was recovered from an adult who received the AZD1222 COVID-19 vaccine. J is TRBJ1-5 and V is TRBV6-2 or TRBV6-3, with 9 nucleotides matching TRBD1. The CDR3 nucleotides are TGTGCCAGCAGTTCTCCCAGGGGGGGGACAGGGAACAATCAGCCCCAGCATTTT. Its translation is CASSSPRGGTGNNQPQHF.